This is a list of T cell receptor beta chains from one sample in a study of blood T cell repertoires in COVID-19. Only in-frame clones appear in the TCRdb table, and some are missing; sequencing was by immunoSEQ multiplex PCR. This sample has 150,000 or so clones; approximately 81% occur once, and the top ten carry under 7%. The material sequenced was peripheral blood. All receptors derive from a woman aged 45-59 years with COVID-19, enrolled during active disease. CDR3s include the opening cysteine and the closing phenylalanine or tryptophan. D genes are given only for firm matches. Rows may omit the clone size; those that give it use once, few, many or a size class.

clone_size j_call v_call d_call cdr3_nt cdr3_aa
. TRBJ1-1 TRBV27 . TGTGCCAGCAGTTCTTTAAGGACAAGAGAAGCTTTCTTT CASSSLRTREAFF
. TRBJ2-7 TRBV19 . TGTGCCAGTAGTAGCGGGCCAGTTTCCTACGAGCAGTACTTC CASSSGPVSYEQYF
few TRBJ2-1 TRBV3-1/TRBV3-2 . TGTGCCAGCAGCCAAGCCCGGTGGGTAGCGGCCTACAATGAGCAGTTCTTC CASSQARWVAAYNEQFF
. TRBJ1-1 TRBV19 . TGTGCCAGTAGTAAGGCGGCAGGGCTGTACACTGAAGCTTTCTTT CASSKAAGLYTEAFF
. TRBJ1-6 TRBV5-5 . TGTGCCAGTGAAGGGGCGATCAATTCACCCCTCCACTTT CASEGAINSPLHF
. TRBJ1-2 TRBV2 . TGTGCCAGCAGTGTTGGTGAGATTACCCCCCGCTACACCTTC CASSVGEITPRYTF
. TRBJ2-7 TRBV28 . TGTGCCAGCAGTTTGCCGAGGTACAGGGTCGGGTACGAGCAGTACTTC CASSLPRYRVGYEQYF
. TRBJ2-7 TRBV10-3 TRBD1 TGTGCCATCAACGAACAGGGGGATCCCTACGAGCAGTACTTC CAINEQGDPYEQYF
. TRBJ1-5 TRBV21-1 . TGTGCCAGCAGCAAAGCGCATAGACTCCAGCCCCAGCATTTT CASSKAHRLQPQHF
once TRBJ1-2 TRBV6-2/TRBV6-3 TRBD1 TGTGCCAGCAGTAAGGGACAGACCTATGGCTACACCTTC CASSKGQTYGYTF
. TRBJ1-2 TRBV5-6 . TGTGCCAGCAGCTGGGCGTCCAGGGCAGACTATGGCTACACCTTC CASSWASRADYGYTF